This T cell receptor (beta chain) was recorded in a study of CD8 T cells in ankylosing spondylitis. MiXCR, run by TCRdb on the 5' RACE reads, gives a single entry per CDR3 protein. The sample holds roughly 180,000 distinct CDR3 sequences; over 10% are singletons and the top ten take approximately 15%. This clonotype has only a few counts. The germline gives CDR1 MNHEY, CDR2 SMNVEV (reference sequence). The V and J ends lost 3 bases and 6 bases respectively, with 10 bases between them. CDR3 length: 13 residues. The specimen was blood, either unsorted or a sorted T cell fraction (not recorded which). The J gene is TRBJ2-3, the V gene TRBV27, with D unresolved. The clonotype was recovered from a male donor with ankylosing spondylitis or in good health (not recorded which). The CDR3 bases are TGTGCCAGCAGTTTTGTCTTGGGGGATACGCAGTATTTT. Translation gives CASSFVLGDTQYF.